These 20 T cell receptor beta chains share one sample of origin, sequenced in a study of blood T cell repertoires in COVID-19. The protocol was immunoSEQ multiplex PCR, while the TCRdb copy is restricted to in-frame clones and leaves out a portion. The sample includes 55,000 to 80,000 clones, about 81% of them seen just once. The sequencing sample was made of peripheral blood. These receptors came from a human donor in a cohort sampled during active COVID-19.

This clone was detected only once. The chain has TRBV7-9 and TRBJ2-1; TRBD2 is a possible D gene (5 bases). The CDR3 length is 15 residues. Looked up from germline, CDR1 is SEHNR and CDR2 is FQNEAQ (reference sequence). The ends were cut back, 2 bases at V and 9 bases at J, with 17 bases in the middle. CDR3 loop: CASSLTNGMSVEQFF. For the CDR3, the DNA is TGTGCCAGCAGCTTAACGAACGGGATGAGCGTTGAGCAGTTCTTC.

The table lists this clone with a few counts. V is TRBV20-1 and J is TRBJ1-2; the D is unclear. CDR3 size: 12 residues. The germline CDR1 and CDR2 sequences are DFQATT and SNEGSKA (reference sequence). V shed 3 bases and J shed 4 bases, with 9 bases lying between them. CDR3 amino acids: CSASSASYGYTF. The CDR3 nucleotides are TGCAGTGCTAGTAGTGCTAGCTATGGCTACACCTTC.

The V call is TRBV28, the J call TRBJ1-5, with 9 bases that match TRBD1. V lost 6 bases, J lost 7 bases, and 10 bases stayed unmatched. Per germline, CDR1 MDHEN and CDR2 SYDVKM. This CDR3 region has 15 residues. This CDR3 is CASRSAGTGHQPQHF. The CDR3 region has the DNA TGTGCCAGCAGGTCCGCCGGGACAGGGCACCAGCCCCAGCATTTT. Filled out from reference TRBV28 and TRBJ1-5, the complete variable domain reads DVKVTQSSRYLVKRTGEKVFLECVQDMDHENMFWYRQDPGLGLRLIYFSYDVKMKEKGDIPEGYSVSREKKERFSLILESASTNQTSMYLCASRSAGTGHQPQHFGDGTRLSIL.

The genes are TRBV6-5 and TRBJ2-6, with D unclear. The germline gives CDR1 MNHEY, CDR2 SVGAGI. The ends were cut back, 1 base at V and 4 bases at J, with 8 bases in the middle. This CDR3 is built from 15 residues. Here the CDR3 DNA reads TGTGCCAGCAGTTACTGGGCAGAGGGGGCCAACGTCCTGACTTTC. It yields the protein CASSYWAEGANVLTF.

The chain links TRBV11-2 to TRBJ2-2, with 10 bases matching TRBD2. Germline V gene data show CDR1 as SGHAT and CDR2 as FQNNGV. The CDR3 spans 19 residues. Trimming took 2 bases from V and 3 from J; bases not matched to a gene: 12. CDR3 loop: CASSLRGTSDTSYTGELFF. The CDR3 DNA follows: TGTGCCAGCAGCTTAAGAGGGACTAGCGATACAAGTTACACCGGGGAGCTGTTTTTT.

The rearrangement links TRBV11-3 to TRBJ2-2; TRBD2 is a possible D gene (6 bases). Germline assignment: CDR1 SGHNT and CDR2 YENEEA. The CDR3 contains 19 residues. The V and J ends lost 0 bases and 4 bases respectively, with 21 bases between them. For the CDR3, the DNA is TGTGCCAGCAGCTTAGATCTCGTAAGTGGGGCGGGGCGCACCGGGGAGCTGTTTTTT. Translating gives CASSLDLVSGAGRTGELFF.

V gene TRBV6-5 combines with J gene TRBJ2-7; 10 bases agree with TRBD1. This CDR3 has 15 residues. CDR1 is MNHEY, CDR2 SVGAGI, per germline. V lost 6 bases to trimming and J lost 2 bases; unmatched junction nucleotides: 7. This chain's CDR3 is CASSVGTGVTYEQYF. The CDR3 DNA is TGTGCCAGCAGCGTGGGGACAGGGGTAACCTACGAGCAGTACTTC.

The V call is TRBV5-6, the J call TRBJ1-5; TRBD1 might be the D (5 bases). Germline V gene data show CDR1 as SGHDT and CDR2 as YYEEEE. The V end lost 2 bases, the J end lost 6 bases, and 15 bases lay between the germline ends. This CDR3 has 15 residues. DNA of the CDR3: TGTGCCAGCAGCTTAAGGTGGCAGGGTGGTCAGCCCCAGCATTTT. Residues: CASSLRWQGGQPQHF.

The V and J genes are TRBV10-3 and TRBJ1-1; tentatively, D is TRBD1 (6 bases). The ends were cut back, 7 bases at V and 3 bases at J, with 12 bases in the middle. Per the germline V gene, CDR1 is ENHRY and CDR2 is SYGVKD. The CDR3 is made up of 13 amino acids. The CDR3 region is CAITKTGDTEAFF. In nucleotides, the CDR3 is TGTGCCATCACCAAGACAGGTGACACTGAAGCTTTCTTT.

The chain has TRBV15 and TRBJ2-1; 7 bases align to TRBD1. In germline, CDR1 is LNHNV, CDR2 YYDKDF (reference sequence). Trimming took 3 bases from V and 4 from J; bases not matched to a gene: 12. There are 17 residues in the CDR3. This CDR3 reads CATSSDRDVGIYNEQFF. For the CDR3, the DNA is TGTGCCACCAGCAGCGACAGGGACGTGGGGATTTACAATGAGCAGTTCTTC.

The chain uses TRBV15 and TRBJ2-7; TRBD1 might be the D (6 bases). The CDR3 length is 14 residues. The V gene's germline CDR1 is LNHNV and CDR2 YYDKDF (reference sequence). V was clipped by 5 bases and J by 3 bases, with 14 bases between them. The CDR3 loop is CATSPRQTGYEQYF. The CDR3 nucleotides read TGTGCCACCAGCCCCCGACAGACAGGCTACGAGCAGTACTTC.

The chain combines TRBV2 with TRBJ1-1, with 7 bases that match TRBD1. The trim removed 5 bases at V and 10 bases at J, leaving 7 bases unmatched. Germline V gene data show CDR1 as SNHLY and CDR2 as FYNNEI. This CDR3 region has 12 residues. CDR3: CASSRTGDRAFF. The CDR3 DNA sequence: TGTGCCAGCAGTCGAACAGGGGATCGAGCTTTCTTT.

The chain couples TRBV28 to TRBJ2-7; 11 bases map to TRBD2. The CDR3 is 17 residues long. CDR1 and CDR2 from the germline V gene are MDHEN and SYDVKM. V was clipped by 4 bases and J by 3 bases; unmatched bases: 11. This CDR3 reads CASSSGLAVGGFYEQYF. In DNA form, the CDR3 reads TGTGCCAGCAGTTCGGGACTAGCGGTCGGGGGATTCTACGAGCAGTACTTC.

This chain uses TRBV9 with TRBJ2-2; 16 bases map to TRBD2. The CDR3 is 18 residues long. The trim removed 4 bases at V and 4 bases at J, leaving 7 bases unmatched. CDR1 is SGDLS and CDR2 is YYNGEE in the germline V gene. In DNA form, the CDR3 reads TGTGCCAGCAGCTGGGGACTAGCGGGAGGGCCAAGCACCGGGGAGCTGTTTTTT. Its translation is CASSWGLAGGPSTGELFF.

V is TRBV20-1 and J is TRBJ2-7; no firm D call. This CDR3 has 10 residues. CDR1 and CDR2 (germline): DFQATT, SNEGSKA (reference sequence). Trimming pared 5 bases from V and 0 bases from J, leaving 2 bases between. CDR3 sequence (DNA): TGCAGTGCTTACTCCTACGAGCAGTACTTC. As protein: CSAYSYEQYF.

This clone was detected only a few times. The chain recombines TRBV10-3 with TRBJ2-1; D perhaps matches TRBD1 (6 bases). Germline V gene lookup returns CDR1 ENHRY and CDR2 SYGVKD. V lost 8 bases to trimming and J lost 6 bases, with 11 bases between them. The CDR3 contains 12 residues. The CDR3 sequence is CAIQGRTNEQFF. The CDR3 nucleotides read TGTGCCATCCAGGGGAGAACCAATGAGCAGTTCTTC.

This chain links TRBV6-1 with TRBJ2-2; 11 bases map to TRBD2. The CDR3 loop spans 16 amino acids. V gave up 3 bases and J gave up 5 bases; unmatched junction bases: 5. CDR1 and CDR2 (germline): MNHNS, SASEGT. The CDR3 region is CASSDLAGGGTGELFF. The CDR3 coding sequence is TGTGCCAGCAGTGATCTAGCGGGAGGCGGTACCGGGGAGCTGTTTTTT.

The genes are TRBV19 and TRBJ2-4, with D perhaps matching TRBD2 (6 bases). This CDR3 comprises 13 residues. With 5 bases removed from V and 6 bases from J, the gap between germline ends came to 11 bases. Looked up from germline, CDR1 is LNHDA and CDR2 is SQIVND (reference sequence). CDR3 amino acids: CASSSETRNIQYF. The CDR3 nucleotides read TGTGCCAGTAGTTCCGAGACTAGAAACATTCAGTACTTC.

This chain links TRBV28 with TRBJ2-7; TRBD2 agrees at 13 bases. Germline values: CDR1 MDHEN, CDR2 SYDVKM. The CDR3 is made up of 21 amino acids. V trimming: 5 bases; J trimming: 5 bases; junction bases outside the gene matches: 24. The CDR3 bases are TGTGCCAGCAGTCTACTTATGGGGGGGGGACTAGCGGGACCCATCAGTGACGAGCAGTACTTC. Its translation: CASSLLMGGGLAGPISDEQYF.

CDR3 DNA sequence: TGTGCCAGCAGTTACGCCGGGACAGGGTCGGGGGAGCAGTACTTC. Its translation: CASSYAGTGSGEQYF. The genes are TRBV6-6 and TRBJ2-7, with 9 bases lining up with TRBD1. Trimming removed 2 bases from V and 7 bases from J; junction bases left unmatched: 9. Germline assignment: CDR1 MNHNY and CDR2 SVGAGI (reference sequence). CDR3 size: 15 residues.